These T cell receptor beta chains were read from a single sample in a study of cytomegalovirus exposure and HLA in healthy donors. This table comes from immunoSEQ multiplex PCR, and its TCRdb copy is limited to in-frame clones, with some not included. The table lists 100,000 to 150,000 clones, roughly four fifths of them singletons. The specimen sequenced was PBMCs. The source of these receptors is a boy aged 10-17 years in good health and CMV-seronegative. The CDR3 runs from the conserved cysteine through the conserved F or W. The D gene is left open where the match is weak. A row's size may be missing; if present it is once, few, many or a size class.

>TRBJ2-1|-|-|TRBV4-3
TGCGCCAGCAGCCGCATCCGGGAGAAGCAGTTCTTC
CASSRIREKQFF
>TRBJ1-2|-|TRBD1|TRBV29-1
TGCAGCGTTGACCAAGGGACAGGTCCTAGGTTTGGGACCTTC
CSVDQGTGPRFGTF
>TRBJ1-2|once|-|TRBV19
TGTGCCAGTAGTAGCGGGGGCAGGGATCGTTTGGAGGGCTACACCTTC
CASSSGGRDRLEGYTF
>TRBJ2-7|-|TRBD1|TRBV6-5
TGTGCCAGCAGTTATGTGACAGGGGCCGAGCAGTACTTC
CASSYVTGAEQYF
>TRBJ2-5|-|-|TRBV7-2
TGTGCCAGCAGCTTAGCGGCGGGATACGACGCGGAGACCCAGTACTTC
CASSLAAGYDAETQYF
>TRBJ2-3|-|TRBD2|TRBV5-4
TGTGCCAGCAGCAGAAACCTAGCGGGGAACCTGGATACGCAGTATTTT
CASSRNLAGNLDTQYF
>TRBJ2-7|-|TRBD2|TRBV2
TGTGCCAGCAGTGGAACTGTAACTAGCGGCTCCTACGAGCAGTACTTC
CASSGTVTSGSYEQYF
>TRBJ2-2|-|-|TRBV27
TGTGCCAGCGGCAGGGAAGGGGCCGGGGAGCTGTTTTTT
CASGREGAGELFF
>TRBJ2-1|-|TRBD2|TRBV5-4
TGTGCCAGCAGCTTTGATAGCGGGAACAATGAGCAGTTCTTC
CASSFDSGNNEQFF
>TRBJ1-2|-|TRBD1|TRBV30
TGTGCCTGGAGAATGACAGGGGATAATGAGGGTGGCTACACCTTC
CAWRMTGDNEGGYTF
>TRBJ2-1|-|-|TRBV30
TGTGCCTCCCAACTGAGGATGGGGGGGCAGTTCGTCTTC
CASQLRMGGQFVF
>TRBJ2-2|few|-|TRBV19
TGTGCCAGTTCCTTGGAATGGGGGGAAACCGGGGAGCTGTTTTTT
CASSLEWGETGELFF
>TRBJ2-2|-|TRBD2|TRBV27
TGTGCCAGCAGCCAGCTCCCAGGACTAGGCGGGACCGGGGAGCTGTTTTTT
CASSQLPGLGGTGELFF
>TRBJ2-1|-|TRBD2|TRBV7-8
TGTGCCAGCAGCTTAAGAGAGACTAGCGGGAGGGCCGGGCATTTAGAGCAGTTCTTC
CASSLRETSGRAGHLEQFF
>TRBJ1-1|-|-|TRBV9
TGTGCCAGCAGCGCCGCCGGGGGCACTGAAGCTTTCTTT
CASSAAGGTEAFF
>TRBJ2-2|once|TRBD1|TRBV6-1
TGTGCCAGCACTGGGACAGCTAACACCGGGGAGCTGTTTTTT
CASTGTANTGELFF
>TRBJ2-7|few|TRBD1|TRBV7-2
TGTGCCAGCAGCTTAGACAGGGGGTGGTACGAGCAGTACTTC
CASSLDRGWYEQYF
>TRBJ1-5|-|TRBD1|TRBV2
TGTGCCAGCAGCCTCAGGGGGCCTGGCAATCAGCCCCAGCATTTT
CASSLRGPGNQPQHF
>TRBJ1-4|few|-|TRBV18
TGTGCCAGCTCACGGACATTTAATGAAAAACTGTTTTTT
CASSRTFNEKLFF
>TRBJ1-1|-|-|TRBV5-6
TGTGCCAGCAGCTTAGACACTAACACTGAAGCTTTCTTT
CASSLDTNTEAFF
>TRBJ2-3|-|TRBD2|TRBV5-1
TGCGCCAGCAGCCCAAGGCTAGCGGGAGACGCCGGGGTCACAGATACGCAGTATTTT
CASSPRLAGDAGVTDTQYF
>TRBJ1-1|-|-|TRBV4-2
TGTGCCAGCAGCCAACCGACTGGAGGGACTGAAGCTTTCTTT
CASSQPTGGTEAFF
>TRBJ1-1|-|-|TRBV29-1
TGCAGCGTTGAGGAGAAGGTGAACACTGAAGCTTTCTTT
CSVEEKVNTEAFF
>TRBJ2-1|-|TRBD2|TRBV4-2
TGTGCCAGCAGCCAAGATTCCCCGCCTAGCGGGGGGACCTACAATGAGCAGTTCTTC
CASSQDSPPSGGTYNEQFF
>TRBJ2-5|-|TRBD1|TRBV2
TGTGCCAGCACCCAAGGAACAGGGGACGAGACCCAGTACTTC
CASTQGTGDETQYF
>TRBJ1-5|-|TRBD1|TRBV2
TGTGCCAGCAGGGTCAACAGGGGGGAGGGTCAGCCCCAGCATTTT
CASRVNRGEGQPQHF
>TRBJ2-7|-|TRBD2|TRBV7-8
TGTGCCAGCAGCAACATTAGCGGGAGGGCCTACGAGCAGTACTTC
CASSNISGRAYEQYF
>TRBJ2-5|-|TRBD1|TRBV30
TGTGCCTGGGAGACCACAGGGGATTGGACCCAGTACTTC
CAWETTGDWTQYF
>TRBJ1-1|-|-|TRBV6-7
TGTGCCAGCAGCCCCCGGGAGCCACGGAGTAACACTGAAGCTTTCTTT
CASSPREPRSNTEAFF
>TRBJ1-5|once|TRBD1|TRBV6-1
TGTGCCAGCAGCACCGACAGGGCTTTTTTTCCCCAGCATTTT
CASSTDRAFFPQHF
>TRBJ1-2|once|TRBD1|TRBV29-1
TGCAGCGTTGAAGAAGGGACAGCCTATGGCTACACCTTC
CSVEEGTAYGYTF
>TRBJ1-2|few|-|TRBV6-1
TGTGCCAGCAGTGAAGGCGCGGCGGCAGAGGCCAATGGCTACACCTTC
CASSEGAAAEANGYTF
>TRBJ2-1|-|-|TRBV4-1
TGCGCCAGCAGCCAAGATGGCGGAAATGAGCAGTTCTTC
CASSQDGGNEQFF
>TRBJ2-3|few|-|TRBV27
TGTGCCAGCAGTTTCCCATCTAGGCATACGCAGTATTTT
CASSFPSRHTQYF
>TRBJ1-2|-|TRBD1|TRBV19
TGTGCCAGTAGTTCGCCCGGGACAGGGGGCGCTTATGGCTACACCTTC
CASSSPGTGGAYGYTF
>TRBJ1-1|-|TRBD1|TRBV13
TGTGCCAGCAGCTTGGGACAGGGGAATAATGAAGCTTTCTTT
CASSLGQGNNEAFF
>TRBJ2-7|-|-|TRBV6-5
TGTGCCAGCAGTTCCAGGACTGATTCCTACGAGCAGTACTTC
CASSSRTDSYEQYF
>TRBJ2-7|few|-|TRBV5-4
TGTGCCAGCAGCTCCCGAGGAGATATCGAGGGCGAGCAGTACTTC
CASSSRGDIEGEQYF
>TRBJ1-5|-|TRBD1|TRBV27
TGTGCCAGCAGGCCGACATCCGGGACAGGGGGCGTTCAGCCCCAGCATTTT
CASRPTSGTGGVQPQHF
>TRBJ2-7|-|-|TRBV5-4
TGTGCCAGCAGCTTGGGAGTCGAAAGTAAGCAGTACTTC
CASSLGVESKQYF
>TRBJ2-1|-|-|TRBV5-5
TGTGCCAGCTCCTTGGGGAATGAGGCTGAGCAGTTCTTC
CASSLGNEAEQFF
>TRBJ1-3|-|TRBD1|TRBV5-1
TGCGCCAGCAGTAGGACAGGGGGCTCTGGAAACACCATATATTTT
CASSRTGGSGNTIYF
>TRBJ2-3|-|-|TRBV30
TGTGCCTGGAGTAAAGCCGCGGGCACAGATACGCAGTATTTT
CAWSKAAGTDTQYF
>TRBJ2-5|-|TRBD2|TRBV7-2
TGTGCCAGCAGCCCAAGCGGGAGGAGGGAGACCCAGTACTTC
CASSPSGRRETQYF
>TRBJ1-6|once|-|TRBV30
TGTGCCTGGAGTGTTGGCGGGAATTCCCTCCACTTT
CAWSVGGNSLHF
>TRBJ2-2|-|-|TRBV30
TGTGCCTGGACGGAGGGAGCGAACACCGGGGAGCTGTTTTTT
CAWTEGANTGELFF
>TRBJ2-5|-|-|TRBV19
TGTGCCACGCAGGGGCGGGGGTCGGAGACCCAGTACTTC
CATQGRGSETQYF
>TRBJ1-1|few|-|TRBV6-1
TGTGCCAGCGGGGGCCAAACGAACACTGAAGCTTTCTTT
CASGGQTNTEAFF
>TRBJ1-5|-|-|TRBV6-5
TGTGCCAGCAGTTACGGGCACCCCAATCAGCCCCAGCATTTT
CASSYGHPNQPQHF
>TRBJ2-7|-|-|TRBV7-9
TGTTCCAGCAGCATGGGACTTAGCTACGAGCAGTACTTC
CSSSMGLSYEQYF
>TRBJ2-5|-|TRBD1|TRBV13
TGTGCCAGCAGCTCCCGGGCACAGGGGACGGAGACCCAGTACTTC
CASSSRAQGTETQYF
>TRBJ2-5|-|TRBD1|TRBV11-3
TGTGCCAGCAGCACGCCTTGGGACAGCGTAGAAGAGACCCAGTACTTC
CASSTPWDSVEETQYF
>TRBJ2-5|once|TRBD2|TRBV19
TGTGCCAGTGCGGGACTAGCGGGACAAGAGACCCAGTACTTC
CASAGLAGQETQYF
>TRBJ2-3|-|-|TRBV21-1
TGTGCCAGCGGAGCAGGGGGATGGGATACGCAGTATTTT
CASGAGGWDTQYF